These T cell receptor beta chains were read from a single sample in a study of blood T cell repertoires in COVID-19. Sequencing used immunoSEQ multiplex PCR; TCRdb keeps in-frame clones, though not all of them. The sample has hundreds of thousands of clones, 86% seen once. Sequenced: peripheral blood. Receptors originate from a woman aged 25 to 39 with active or convalescent COVID-19. CDR3s include the opening cysteine and the closing phenylalanine or tryptophan. The order of the fields is D gene, V gene, J gene, clone size, CDR3 DNA, CDR3 protein. The D gene is left open where the match is weak. For some rows the clone size is stated as once, few or many, or as a class when expanded; others skip it.

TRBD1	TRBV2	TRBJ1-5	NA	TGTGCCAGCAGGACAGGGGGTGAACAGCCCCAGCATTTT	CASRTGGEQPQHF
NA	TRBV5-1	TRBJ2-7	NA	TGCGCCAGCGGTCGGGAGATGGGCACCTACGAGCAGTACTTC	CASGREMGTYEQYF
NA	TRBV10-3	TRBJ2-3	NA	TGTGCCAGCGATGACAGGCAGACTAGCACAGATACGCAGTATTTT	CASDDRQTSTDTQYF
TRBD1	TRBV7-9	TRBJ2-2	NA	TGTGCCAGCAGCTTAGGACAGGGGGTTACCGGGGAGCTGTTTTTT	CASSLGQGVTGELFF
TRBD2	TRBV27	TRBJ2-2	once	TGTGCCAGCAAGGCGGGAGTAAGCGGGGAGCTGTTTTTT	CASKAGVSGELFF
TRBD1	TRBV5-4	TRBJ2-1	NA	TGTGCCAGCAGCTTCGGAATACCGGGACAGATAGTGGGTGAGCAGTTCTTC	CASSFGIPGQIVGEQFF
NA	TRBV5-1	TRBJ2-6	NA	TGCGCCAGCAGCCTAATGGGCAGAGACTCTGGGGCCAACGTCCTGACTTTC	CASSLMGRDSGANVLTF
TRBD1	TRBV7-8	TRBJ1-4	NA	TGTGCCAGCAGCAAGACAGGGGCGGGATCTAATGAAAAACTGTTTTTT	CASSKTGAGSNEKLFF
NA	TRBV30	TRBJ1-1	NA	TGTGCCTGGAGTGTACAAAGGGGTAACACTGAAGCTTTCTTT	CAWSVQRGNTEAFF
NA	TRBV29-1	TRBJ1-2	NA	TGCAGCGTTCGTCGGGTAGAGGACTATGGCTACACCTTC	CSVRRVEDYGYTF
NA	TRBV6-5	TRBJ2-5	NA	TGTGCCAGCAGTTACAGTTTGGGACTCGGCCAAGAGACCCAGTACTTC	CASSYSLGLGQETQYF
TRBD1	TRBV10-3	TRBJ1-1	NA	TGTGCCGTCAACCCGGACAGGGCCACTGAAGCTTTCTTT	CAVNPDRATEAFF
TRBD1	TRBV28	TRBJ1-2	NA	TGTGCCACCGCGAAACCGACAGGGGTTGTTGGCTACACCTTC	CATAKPTGVVGYTF
NA	TRBV6-1	TRBJ1-5	NA	TGTGCCAGCAGTGAAGTTGGGGGGAGCAATCAGCCCCAGCATTTT	CASSEVGGSNQPQHF
TRBD2	TRBV29-1	TRBJ2-7	NA	TGCAGCGTTGTCCTAGCGGGGGTAGTCTCCTACGAGCAGTACTTC	CSVVLAGVVSYEQYF
TRBD1	TRBV5-1	TRBJ1-1	NA	TGCGCCAGCAGCTTGGATCCGACAGGGTTGGCTACTGAAGCTTTCTTT	CASSLDPTGLATEAFF
TRBD2	TRBV7-9	TRBJ2-7	NA	TGTGCCAGCAGCTACGGGCGGGCGGGGGGCGCCTACGAGCAGTACTTC	CASSYGRAGGAYEQYF
NA	TRBV5-4	TRBJ2-5	NA	TGTGCCAGCAGCCGAGGACTGGACCAAGAGACCCAGTACTTC	CASSRGLDQETQYF
TRBD1	TRBV10-1	TRBJ1-1	NA	TGCGCCAGCAGTGCCTGGGACAGCCGGAACACTGAAGCTTTCTTT	CASSAWDSRNTEAFF
TRBD1	TRBV6-5	TRBJ1-6	NA	TGTGCCAGTAGAAATTCCGGGACAGGGGGTTCACCCCTCCACTTT	CASRNSGTGGSPLHF
NA	TRBV5-6	TRBJ2-3	NA	TGTGCCAGCAGCGCAACGGGAGTGGTAGATACGCAGTATTTT	CASSATGVVDTQYF
TRBD1	TRBV30	TRBJ1-6	NA	TGTGCCTGGAGTCGACAGGGGGACTATAATTCACCCCTCCACTTT	CAWSRQGDYNSPLHF
NA	TRBV6-6	TRBJ1-4	NA	TGTGCCAGCAGAACTCCTAAGAATGAAAAACTGTTTTTT	CASRTPKNEKLFF
NA	TRBV27	TRBJ2-3	NA	TGTGCCAGCAGTTTATTCCGGGGGATAACAGATACGCAGTATTTT	CASSLFRGITDTQYF
NA	TRBV4-1	TRBJ2-5	NA	TGCGCCAGCAGCCAAGAGCACAGGGAGTTCGAGACCCAGTACTTC	CASSQEHREFETQYF